Reported below is one T cell receptor (beta chain). Its specificity is unknown. Every patient experienced relapse after autologous stem cell transplantation, and brentuximab vedotin exposure varied. These data come from a study of PD-1 blockade in classical Hodgkin lymphoma. Whole-study results and caveats: TCR diversity in CD4+, not CD8+, cells rose significantly by C4D1. Relapsed/refractory patients reportedly had the lowest baseline TCR diversity, below newly diagnosed patients, who were below healthy donors. Causes of the repertoire differences remain undefined, possibly disease activity or prior therapy. For complete responders, baseline diversity was comparable to that of newly diagnosed patients.

Generated by immunoSEQ multiplex PCR, the TCRdb table keeps only in-frame clones and is missing some. The data hold some 17,000 clones, with about 80% observed a single time. This receptor was obtained from a human donor with classical Hodgkin lymphoma. Source: peripheral blood mononuclear cells (PBMCs), taken at baseline.

In DNA, the CDR3 is TGTGCCAGCAGCTCCTGGTCCCACTCTAATGAAAAACTGTTTTTT. It translates to CASSSWSHSNEKLFF. The chain recombines TRBV28 with TRBJ1-4, with unresolved D. The V end lost 6 bases, the J end lost 3 bases, and 14 bases lay between the germline ends. The germline V gene encodes CDR1 MDHEN and CDR2 SYDVKM. This CDR3 is built from 15 residues.